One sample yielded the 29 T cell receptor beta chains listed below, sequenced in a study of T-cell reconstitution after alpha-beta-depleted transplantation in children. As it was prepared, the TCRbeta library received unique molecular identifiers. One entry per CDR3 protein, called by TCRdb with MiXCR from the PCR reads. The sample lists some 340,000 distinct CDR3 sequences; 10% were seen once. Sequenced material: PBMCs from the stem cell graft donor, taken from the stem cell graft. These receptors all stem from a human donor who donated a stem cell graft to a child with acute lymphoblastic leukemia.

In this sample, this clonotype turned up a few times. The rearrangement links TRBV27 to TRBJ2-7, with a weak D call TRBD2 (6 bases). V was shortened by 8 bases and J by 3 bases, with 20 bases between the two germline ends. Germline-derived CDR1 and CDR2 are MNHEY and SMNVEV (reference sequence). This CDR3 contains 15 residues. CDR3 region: CASSPSQGLDYEQYF. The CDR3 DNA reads TGTGCCAGCTCTCCCTCTCAGGGACTCGACTACGAGCAGTACTTC.

CDR3 protein: CASSSSGDEQFF. The CDR3 coding sequence is TGCGCCAGCAGCTCTAGCGGTGATGAGCAGTTCTTC. The V call is TRBV5-1, the J call TRBJ2-1; 7 positions agree with TRBD2. Germline loops: CDR1 SGHRS, CDR2 YFSETQ. This CDR3 contains 12 residues. Trimming at V came to 3 bases and at J to 8 bases, leaving 2 bases not matched to a gene.

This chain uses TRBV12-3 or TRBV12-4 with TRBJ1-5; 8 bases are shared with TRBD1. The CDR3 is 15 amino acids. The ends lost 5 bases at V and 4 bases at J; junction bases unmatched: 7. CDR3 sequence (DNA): TGTGCCAGCAGTCCGATTGACAGGGGAAATCAGCCCCAGCATTTT. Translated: CASSPIDRGNQPQHF.

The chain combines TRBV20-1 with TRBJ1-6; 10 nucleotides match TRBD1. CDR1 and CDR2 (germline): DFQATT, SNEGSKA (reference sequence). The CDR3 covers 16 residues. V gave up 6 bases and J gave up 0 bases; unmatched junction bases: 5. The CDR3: CSAEGQGSSYNSPLHF. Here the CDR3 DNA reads TGCAGTGCCGAGGGACAGGGGAGCTCCTATAATTCACCCCTCCACTTT.

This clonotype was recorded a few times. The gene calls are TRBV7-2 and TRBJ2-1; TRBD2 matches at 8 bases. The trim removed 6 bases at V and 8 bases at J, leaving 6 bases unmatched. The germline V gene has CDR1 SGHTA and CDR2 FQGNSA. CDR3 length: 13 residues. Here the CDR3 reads CASRKGTRDEQFF. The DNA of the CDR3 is TGTGCCAGCAGGAAGGGGACTAGGGATGAGCAGTTCTTC.

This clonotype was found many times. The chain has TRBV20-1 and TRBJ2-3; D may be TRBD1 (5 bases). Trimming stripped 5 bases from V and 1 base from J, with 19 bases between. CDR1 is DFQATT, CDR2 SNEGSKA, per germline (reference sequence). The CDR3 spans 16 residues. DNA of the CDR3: TGCAGTGCTCCCAGAACAGGTTCATCGGGCACAGATACGCAGTATTTT. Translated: CSAPRTGSSGTDTQYF.

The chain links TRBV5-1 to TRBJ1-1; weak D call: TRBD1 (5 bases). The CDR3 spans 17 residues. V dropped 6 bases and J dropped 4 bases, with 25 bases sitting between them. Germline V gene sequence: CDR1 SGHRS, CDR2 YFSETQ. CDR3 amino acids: CASTSYRQGGGVTEAFF. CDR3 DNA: TGCGCCAGCACGTCCTATCGGCAGGGAGGTGGGGTCACTGAAGCTTTCTTT.

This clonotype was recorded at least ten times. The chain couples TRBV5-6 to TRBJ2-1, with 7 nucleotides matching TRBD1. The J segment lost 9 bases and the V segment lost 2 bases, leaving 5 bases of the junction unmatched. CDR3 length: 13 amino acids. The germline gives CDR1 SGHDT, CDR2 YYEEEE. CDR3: CASSFSAGGEQFF. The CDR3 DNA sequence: TGTGCCAGCAGCTTCTCCGCAGGGGGTGAGCAGTTCTTC.

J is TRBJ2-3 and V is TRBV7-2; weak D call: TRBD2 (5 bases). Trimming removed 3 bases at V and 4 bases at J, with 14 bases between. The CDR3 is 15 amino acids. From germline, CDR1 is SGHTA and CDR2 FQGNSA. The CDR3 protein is CASSLEPLGADTQYF. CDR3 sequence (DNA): TGTGCCAGCAGCTTGGAGCCCCTCGGGGCAGATACGCAGTATTTT.

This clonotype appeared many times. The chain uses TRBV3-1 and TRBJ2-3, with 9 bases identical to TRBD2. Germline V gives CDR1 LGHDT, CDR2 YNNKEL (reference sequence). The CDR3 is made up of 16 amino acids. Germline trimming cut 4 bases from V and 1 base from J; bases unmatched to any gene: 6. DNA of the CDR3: TGTGCCAGCAGCCCTTCCCAGCGGGAGGGCACAGATACGCAGTATTTT. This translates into CASSPSQREGTDTQYF.

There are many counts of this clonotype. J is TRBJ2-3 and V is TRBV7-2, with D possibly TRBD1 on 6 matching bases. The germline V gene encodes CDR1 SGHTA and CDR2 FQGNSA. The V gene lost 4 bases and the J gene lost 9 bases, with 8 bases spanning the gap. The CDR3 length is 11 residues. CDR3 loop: CASSSTGTQYF. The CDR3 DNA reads TGTGCCAGCAGCTCCACAGGGACGCAGTATTTT.

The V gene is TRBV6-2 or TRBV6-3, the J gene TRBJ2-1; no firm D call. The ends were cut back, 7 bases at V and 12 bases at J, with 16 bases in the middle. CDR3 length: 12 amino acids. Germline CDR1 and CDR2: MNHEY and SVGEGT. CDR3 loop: CASTPRPPGQFF. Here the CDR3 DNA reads TGTGCCAGCACCCCAAGACCCCCAGGGCAGTTCTTC.

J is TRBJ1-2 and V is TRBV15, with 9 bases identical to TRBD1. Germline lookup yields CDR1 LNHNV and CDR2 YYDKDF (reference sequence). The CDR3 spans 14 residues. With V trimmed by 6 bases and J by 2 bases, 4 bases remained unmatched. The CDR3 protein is CATRGQGKNYGYTF. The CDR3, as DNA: TGTGCCACCAGGGGACAGGGAAAAAACTATGGCTACACCTTC.

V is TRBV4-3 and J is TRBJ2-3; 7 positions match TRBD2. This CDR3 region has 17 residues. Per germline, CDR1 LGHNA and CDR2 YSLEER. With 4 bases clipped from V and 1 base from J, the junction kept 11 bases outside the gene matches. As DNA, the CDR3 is TGCGCCAGCAGCCTGGGGGGAGCGGGGCTGGGCACAGATACGCAGTATTTT. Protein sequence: CASSLGGAGLGTDTQYF.

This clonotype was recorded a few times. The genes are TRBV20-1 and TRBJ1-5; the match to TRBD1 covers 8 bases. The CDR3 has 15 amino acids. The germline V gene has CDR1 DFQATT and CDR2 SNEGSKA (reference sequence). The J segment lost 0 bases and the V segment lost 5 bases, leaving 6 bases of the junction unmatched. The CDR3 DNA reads TGCAGTGCTTACAGGGGGTATTATAGCAATCAGCCCCAGCATTTT. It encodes CSAYRGYYSNQPQHF.

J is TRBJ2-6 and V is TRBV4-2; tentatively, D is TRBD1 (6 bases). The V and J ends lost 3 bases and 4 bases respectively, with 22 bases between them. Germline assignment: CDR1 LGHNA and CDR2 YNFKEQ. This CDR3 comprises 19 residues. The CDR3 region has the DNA TGTGCCAGCAGCCAGAGGGTTTATGGTAGGGGGACCGGGGCCAACGTCCTGACTTTC. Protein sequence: CASSQRVYGRGTGANVLTF.

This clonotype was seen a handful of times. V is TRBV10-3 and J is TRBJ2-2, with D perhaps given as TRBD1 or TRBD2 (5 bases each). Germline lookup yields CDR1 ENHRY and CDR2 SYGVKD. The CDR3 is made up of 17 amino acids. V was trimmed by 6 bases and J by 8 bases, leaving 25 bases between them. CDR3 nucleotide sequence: TGTGCCATCAGCCTCCTACCGGGACCCGAGGGTGGAGGGGAGCTGTTTTTT. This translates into CAISLLPGPEGGGELFF.

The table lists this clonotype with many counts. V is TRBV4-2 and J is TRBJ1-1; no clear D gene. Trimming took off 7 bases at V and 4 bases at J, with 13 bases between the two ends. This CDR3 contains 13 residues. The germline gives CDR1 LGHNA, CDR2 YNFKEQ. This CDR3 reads CASNPLLGTEAFF. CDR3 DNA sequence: TGTGCCAGCAACCCCCTACTTGGCACTGAAGCTTTCTTT.

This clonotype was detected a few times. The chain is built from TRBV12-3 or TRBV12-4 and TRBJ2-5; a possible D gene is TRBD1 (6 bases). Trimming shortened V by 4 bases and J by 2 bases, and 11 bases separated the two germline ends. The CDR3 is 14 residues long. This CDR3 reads CASSSGQNQETQYF. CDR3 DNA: TGTGCCAGCAGTTCGGGACAAAATCAAGAGACCCAGTACTTC.

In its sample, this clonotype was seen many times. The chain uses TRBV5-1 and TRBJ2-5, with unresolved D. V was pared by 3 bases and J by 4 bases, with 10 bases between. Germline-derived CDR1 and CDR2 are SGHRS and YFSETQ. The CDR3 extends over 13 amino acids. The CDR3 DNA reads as TGCGCCAGCAGCTCCCGTCAGACAGAGACCCAGTACTTC. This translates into CASSSRQTETQYF.

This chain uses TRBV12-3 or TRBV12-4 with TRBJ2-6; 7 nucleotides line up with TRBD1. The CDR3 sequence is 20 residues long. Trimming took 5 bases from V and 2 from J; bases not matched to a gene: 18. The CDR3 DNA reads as TGTGCCAGCAGTCCTCACGGGTGGGACAGTCGTTTTCCTGGGGCCAACGTCCTGACTTTC. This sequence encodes CASSPHGWDSRFPGANVLTF.

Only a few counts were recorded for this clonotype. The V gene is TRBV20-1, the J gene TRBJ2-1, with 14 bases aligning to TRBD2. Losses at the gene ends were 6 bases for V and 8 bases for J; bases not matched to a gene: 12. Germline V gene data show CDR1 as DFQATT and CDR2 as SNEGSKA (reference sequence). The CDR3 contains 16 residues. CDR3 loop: CSATTGTSGSRDEQFF. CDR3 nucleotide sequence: TGCAGTGCCACCACCGGGACTAGCGGGAGTAGGGATGAGCAGTTCTTC.

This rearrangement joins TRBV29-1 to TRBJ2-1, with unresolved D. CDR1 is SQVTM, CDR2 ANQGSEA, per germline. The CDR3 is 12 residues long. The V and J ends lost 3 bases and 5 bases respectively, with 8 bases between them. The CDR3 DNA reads TGCAGCGTTGAGCTGTGGAACAATGAGCAGTTCTTC. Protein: CSVELWNNEQFF.

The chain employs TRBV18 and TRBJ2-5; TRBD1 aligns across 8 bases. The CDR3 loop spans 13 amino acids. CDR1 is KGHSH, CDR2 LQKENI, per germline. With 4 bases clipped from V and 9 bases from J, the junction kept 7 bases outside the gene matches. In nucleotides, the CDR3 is TGTGCCAGCTCACAGGACAGGGTCATGGCCCAGTACTTC. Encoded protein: CASSQDRVMAQYF. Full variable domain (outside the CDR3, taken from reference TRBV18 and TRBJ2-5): NAGVMQNPRHLVRRRGQEARLRCSPMKGHSHVYWYRQLPEEGLKFMVYLQKENIIDESGMPKERFSAEFPKEGPSILRIQQVVRGDSAAYFCASSQDRVMAQYFGPGTRLLVL.

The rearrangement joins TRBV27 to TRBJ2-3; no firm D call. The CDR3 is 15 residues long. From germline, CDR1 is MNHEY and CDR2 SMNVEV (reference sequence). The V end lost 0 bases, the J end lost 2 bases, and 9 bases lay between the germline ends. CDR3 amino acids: CASSLSIGFTDTQYF. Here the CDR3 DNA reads TGTGCCAGCAGTTTATCGATAGGTTTCACAGATACGCAGTATTTT.

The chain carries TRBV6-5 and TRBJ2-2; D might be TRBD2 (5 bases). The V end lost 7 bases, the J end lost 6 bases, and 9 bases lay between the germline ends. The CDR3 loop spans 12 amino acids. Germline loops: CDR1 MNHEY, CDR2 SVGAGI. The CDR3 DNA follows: TGTGCCAGCACCGCTAGCTCCGGGGAGCTGTTTTTT. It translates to CASTASSGELFF.

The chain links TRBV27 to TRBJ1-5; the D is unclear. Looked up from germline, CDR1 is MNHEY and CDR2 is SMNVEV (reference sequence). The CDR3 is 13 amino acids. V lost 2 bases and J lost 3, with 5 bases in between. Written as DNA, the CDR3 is TGTGCCAGCAGTTTAAAATTCAATCAGCCCCAGCATTTT. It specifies CASSLKFNQPQHF.

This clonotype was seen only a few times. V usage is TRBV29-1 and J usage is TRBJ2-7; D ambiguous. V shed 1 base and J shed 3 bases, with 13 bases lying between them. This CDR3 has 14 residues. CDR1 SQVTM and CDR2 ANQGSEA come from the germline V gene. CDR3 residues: CSVEVEELYYEQYF. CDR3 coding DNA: TGCAGCGTTGAAGTCGAGGAGCTCTACTACGAGCAGTACTTC.

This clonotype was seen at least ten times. The CDR3 region is CSATLGTAKNIQYF. CDR3 coding DNA: TGCAGTGCTACGTTAGGGACGGCCAAAAACATTCAGTACTTC. The genes are TRBV20-1 and TRBJ2-4; the D gene could be TRBD1 or TRBD2 (5 bases each). V dropped 4 bases and J dropped 1 base, with 11 bases sitting between them. The CDR3 totals 14 residues. CDR1 and CDR2 (germline): DFQATT, SNEGSKA (reference sequence).